The 27 T cell receptor beta chains listed next were all sequenced from one sample in a study of cytomegalovirus exposure and HLA in healthy donors. With 60 Vbeta and 13 Jbeta primers, the PCR was carried out. Only in-frame clones appear in the TCRdb table, and some are missing; sequencing was by immunoSEQ multiplex PCR. The sample has around 71,000 clones, roughly 63% seen once. Specimen: PBMCs. All receptors derive from a man aged 25-40 years in good health and CMV-seropositive.

The sample holds a few counts of this clone. This chain joins TRBV5-1 and TRBJ2-5; 8 positions agree with TRBD2. The CDR3 runs 17 residues. Germline V CDR1 and CDR2: SGHRS, YFSETQ. V was clipped by 4 bases and J by 5 bases; unmatched bases: 16. The CDR3: CASSEVVGGAAGETQYF. The CDR3, as DNA: TGCGCCAGCAGCGAGGTCGTCGGGGGGGCCGCCGGGGAGACCCAGTACTTC.

This chain links TRBV6-6 with TRBJ1-4; TRBD1 aligns across 7 bases. V shed 5 bases, J shed 8 bases, and the junction held 5 bases outside the gene matches. Per germline, CDR1 MNHNY and CDR2 SVGAGI (reference sequence). CDR3 length equals 13 residues. This CDR3 is CASSDRVREKLFF. The DNA of the CDR3 is TGTGCCAGCAGTGACAGGGTGCGAGAAAAACTGTTTTTT.

The genes are TRBV7-9 and TRBJ2-6, with 10 nucleotides matching TRBD1. CDR3 size: 17 residues. Germline-derived CDR1 and CDR2 are SEHNR and FQNEAQ (reference sequence). J was trimmed by 2 bases and V by 5 bases; bases with no gene match: 6. The CDR3 loop reads CASSGGQGIPGANVLTF. CDR3 in DNA: TGTGCCAGCAGCGGGGGACAGGGGATCCCTGGGGCCAACGTCCTGACTTTC.

V and J are TRBV7-2 and TRBJ2-1; TRBD1 matches at 11 bases. The CDR3 has 17 residues. Germline lookup yields CDR1 SGHTA and CDR2 FQGNSA. After removal of 4 bases from V and 2 bases from J, the junction contained 7 bases not matched to a gene. The CDR3 sequence: CASSSRSGQGAYNEQFF. The CDR3 DNA reads TGTGCCAGCAGCTCCAGATCGGGACAGGGGGCCTACAATGAGCAGTTCTTC.

The chain carries TRBV2 and TRBJ2-7; tentatively, D is TRBD2 (5 bases). This CDR3 is built from 15 residues. V was pared by 4 bases and J by 3 bases, with 16 bases between. CDR1 and CDR2 from the germline V gene are SNHLY and FYNNEI. For the CDR3, the DNA is TGTGCCAGCAGTGCGCGGGCGCGCCTCTTCTACGAGCAGTACTTC. Encoded protein: CASSARARLFYEQYF.

The chain combines TRBV5-6 with TRBJ2-7; 9 bases align to TRBD1. Germline V gene data show CDR1 as SGHDT and CDR2 as YYEEEE. The CDR3 has 15 amino acids. After removal of 4 bases from V and 4 bases from J, the junction contained 9 bases not matched to a gene. CDR3 nucleotides: TGTGCCAGCAGCAAATGGGACAGGGCGAGATACGAGCAGTACTTC. Encoded protein: CASSKWDRARYEQYF.

Written as DNA, the CDR3 is TGTGCCTGTAGCGGGGGTTTCTCCTACGAGCAGTACTTC. As protein: CACSGGFSYEQYF. The rearrangement links TRBV30 to TRBJ2-7, with TRBD2 identical over 9 bases. This CDR3 comprises 13 residues. The germline gives CDR1 GTSNPN, CDR2 SVGIG (reference sequence). With 6 bases clipped from V and 0 bases from J, the junction kept 3 bases outside the gene matches.

The chain recombines TRBV7-7 with TRBJ2-3; D gene ambiguous. The V gene's germline CDR1 is SSHAT and CDR2 FNYEAQ (reference sequence). The CDR3 sequence is 13 residues long. Trimming pared 5 bases from V and 1 base from J, leaving 7 bases between. CDR3 DNA: TGTGCCAGCAGCGATGAGGGCACAGATACGCAGTATTTT. Translation: CASSDEGTDTQYF.

This chain uses TRBV6-4 with TRBJ1-6; weak D call: TRBD1 (6 bases). V was pared by 2 bases and J by 6 bases, with 8 bases between. The CDR3 has 14 residues. The germline V gene encodes CDR1 MRHNA and CDR2 SNTAGT. In nucleotides, the CDR3 is TGTGCCAGCAGTGACGGGACACGTAATTCACCCCTCCACTTT. This translates into CASSDGTRNSPLHF.

The chain uses TRBV28 and TRBJ2-7, with D possibly TRBD2 on 7 matching bases. The germline CDR1 and CDR2 sequences are MDHEN and SYDVKM. The CDR3 totals 12 residues. V was trimmed by 9 bases and J by 7 bases, leaving 16 bases between them. The CDR3 nucleotides are TGTGCCAGTACCATGCGGGGGCGGGAGCAGTACTTC. This encodes CASTMRGREQYF.

This clone came up a few times. This chain joins TRBV28 and TRBJ1-5; D is undetermined. The germline CDR1 and CDR2 sequences are MDHEN and SYDVKM. V dropped 4 bases and J dropped 2 bases, with 9 bases sitting between them. The CDR3 sequence is 14 residues long. Here the CDR3 DNA reads TGTGCCAGCAGTTCGGAGTGGGGCAATCAGCCCCAGCATTTT. The encoded protein is CASSSEWGNQPQHF. The full variable domain, completed using reference TRBV28 and TRBJ1-5, is DVKVTQSSRYLVKRTGEKVFLECVQDMDHENMFWYRQDPGLGLRLIYFSYDVKMKEKGDIPEGYSVSREKKERFSLILESASTNQTSMYLCASSSEWGNQPQHFGDGTRLSIL.

The rearrangement joins TRBV13 to TRBJ2-7; no definite D call. CDR3 length equals 12 residues. Germline loops: CDR1 PRHDT, CDR2 FYEKMQ (reference sequence). The V and J ends lost 3 bases and 3 bases respectively, with 6 bases between them. The CDR3 loop reads CASSLARYEQYF. The CDR3 bases are TGTGCCAGCAGCTTGGCACGCTACGAGCAGTACTTC.

The chain couples TRBV19 to TRBJ2-7; TRBD1 matches 8 bases. Germline V gives CDR1 LNHDA, CDR2 SQIVND (reference sequence). The junction had 7 bases not matched to a gene; V was cut back by 5 bases and J by 4 bases. The CDR3 totals 14 residues. For the CDR3, the DNA is TGTGCCAGTAGTTTCCCCGGGACAGGATACGAGCAGTACTTC. The encoded protein is CASSFPGTGYEQYF. Using reference TRBV19 and TRBJ2-7 for the parts outside the CDR3, the full variable domain is DGGITQSPKYLFRKEGQNVTLSCEQNLNHDAMYWYRQDPGQGLRLIYYSQIVNDFQKGDIAEGYSVSREKKESFPLTVTSAQKNPTAFYLCASSFPGTGYEQYFGPGTRLTVT.

This clone has more than one count but fewer than ten. The genes are TRBV9 and TRBJ1-5; D ambiguous. CDR1 SGDLS and CDR2 YYNGEE come from the germline V gene. V lost 4 bases, J lost 9 bases, and 8 bases lay in between. CDR3 length equals 11 residues. CDR3 loop: CASSPGGPQHF. DNA of the CDR3: TGTGCCAGCAGCCCCGGAGGGCCCCAGCATTTT.

The V gene is TRBV23-1, the J gene TRBJ2-5, with 8 bases aligning to TRBD1. The DNA matches TRBJ2-7 better at its end, which makes the J call doubtful. TRBV23-1 is classed as an ORF, of uncertain function. The CDR3 extends over 12 amino acids. CDR3 sequence reads: CASSRTGNEQYF. The DNA of the CDR3 is TGCGCCAGCAGCCGGACAGGGAACGAGCAGTACTTC.

The chain has TRBV4-2 and TRBJ1-2; D is unresolved. Germline CDR1 LGHNA, CDR2 YNFKEQ. The CDR3 runs to 15 residues. V was cut by 0 bases and J by 3 bases, with 11 bases left in between. The chain's CDR3 is CASSQDNGGDYGYTF. CDR3 in DNA: TGTGCCAGCAGCCAAGATAACGGCGGGGACTATGGCTACACCTTC.

The V and J genes are TRBV18 and TRBJ2-7; the D is unclear. CDR1 is KGHSH, CDR2 LQKENI, per germline. The CDR3 spans 14 residues. Trimming stripped 4 bases from V and 7 bases from J, with 17 bases between. CDR3 loop: CASSLTTPELEQYF. As DNA, the CDR3 is TGTGCCAGCTCACTGACCACCCCGGAGTTAGAGCAGTACTTC.

This clone was seen only a few times. This chain connects TRBV15 to TRBJ2-3, with 7 bases lining up with TRBD2. CDR3 length: 15 residues. Germline loops: CDR1 LNHNV, CDR2 YYDKDF (reference sequence). Losses at the gene ends were 9 bases for V and 0 bases for J; bases not matched to a gene: 9. CDR3 sequence (DNA): TGTGCCACGCTGGGGGGGGGAGCTAGCACAGATACGCAGTATTTT. This codes for CATLGGGASTDTQYF.

The rearrangement links TRBV13 to TRBJ1-4; 8 nucleotides align to TRBD1. The CDR3 runs to 14 residues. The V segment lost 2 bases and the J segment 6 bases; nucleotides outside the gene matches: 2. The V gene's germline CDR1 is PRHDT and CDR2 FYEKMQ (reference sequence). The CDR3 is CASSLLTGDEKLFF. The CDR3 DNA follows: TGTGCCAGCAGCTTATTGACAGGGGATGAAAAACTGTTTTTT. Together with reference TRBV13 and TRBJ1-4, the CDR3 gives the full variable domain: AAGVIQSPRHLIKEKRETATLKCYPIPRHDTVYWYQQGPGQDPQFLISFYEKMQSDKGSIPDRFSAQQFSDYHSELNMSSLELGDSALYFCASSLLTGDEKLFFGSGTQLSVL.

This chain uses TRBV6-5 with TRBJ2-5; 13 nucleotides line up with TRBD2. The V gene end was trimmed by 10 bases and the J gene end by 5 bases; junction bases not matched to a gene: 7. Looked up from germline, CDR1 is MNHEY and CDR2 is SVGAGI. This CDR3 spans 14 amino acids. The CDR3 bases are TGTGCCACCCGACTAGCGGGGGGTAGGGAGACCCAGTACTTC. Translated: CATRLAGGRETQYF.

The J gene is TRBJ1-1, the V gene TRBV2; D unresolved. The CDR3 loop spans 13 amino acids. The germline V and J ends were trimmed by 6 bases and 3 bases, with 11 bases remaining between them. CDR1 is SNHLY and CDR2 is FYNNEI in the germline V gene. For the CDR3, the DNA is TGTGCCAGCAGCGAACAGAGGTACACTGAAGCTTTCTTT. It specifies CASSEQRYTEAFF.

V usage is TRBV9 and J usage is TRBJ2-7; 9 positions match TRBD2. Per germline, CDR1 SGDLS and CDR2 YYNGEE. The CDR3 sequence is 15 residues long. V dropped 0 bases and J dropped 0; count of bases not matched to a gene: 1. In nucleotides, the CDR3 is TGTGCCAGCAGCGTAGGTAGCGGGAGCTCCTACGAGCAGTACTTC. Residues: CASSVGSGSSYEQYF.

The rearrangement links TRBV2 to TRBJ2-5; TRBD1 aligns across 9 bases. The CDR3 length is 13 residues. Trimming removed 11 bases from V and 5 bases from J; junction bases left unmatched: 9. Germline loops: CDR1 SNHLY, CDR2 FYNNEI. The CDR3 protein is CAAMPGQGETQYF. The CDR3 DNA follows: TGTGCCGCAATGCCGGGACAGGGTGAGACCCAGTACTTC.

The CDR3 sequence is CASSTYGTGLYGYTF. CDR3 DNA: TGTGCCAGCAGCACCTATGGGACAGGGTTGTATGGCTACACCTTC. This chain links TRBV13 with TRBJ1-2; 9 bases line up with TRBD1. This CDR3 has 15 residues. J was trimmed by 5 bases and V by 5 bases; bases with no gene match: 9. CDR1 PRHDT and CDR2 FYEKMQ come from the germline V gene (reference sequence).

This clone was seen a few times. J is TRBJ1-5 and V is TRBV10-2, with TRBD1 matching 8 bases. The V segment lost 7 bases and the J segment 6 bases; nucleotides outside the gene matches: 8. The CDR3 spans 14 residues. Germline V lookup: CDR1 WSHSY, CDR2 SAAADI. The CDR3: CASTDQGAGQPQHF. In DNA form, the CDR3 reads TGCGCCAGCACCGACCAGGGGGCAGGTCAGCCCCAGCATTTT.

There are a few counts of this clone. The chain combines TRBV10-1 with TRBJ2-2, with TRBD1 matching 9 bases. Germline trimming cut 6 bases from V and 6 bases from J; bases unmatched to any gene: 2. Germline CDR1 and CDR2: WNHNN and SYGVQD (reference sequence). CDR3 length: 13 residues. This CDR3 reads CASRHRGPGELFF. DNA for the CDR3: TGCGCCAGCAGGCACAGGGGGCCCGGGGAGCTGTTTTTT.

The chain has TRBV13 and TRBJ2-7, with a tentative D call TRBD1 (5 bases). Between the trimmed V and J ends, which lost 5 bases and 0 bases, there was a span of 14 bases. Germline V gene data show CDR1 as PRHDT and CDR2 as FYEKMQ (reference sequence). This CDR3 region has 15 residues. The CDR3 here is CASSKQTDSSYEQYF. CDR3 nucleotide sequence: TGTGCCAGCAGCAAACAGACAGACAGCTCCTACGAGCAGTACTTC.